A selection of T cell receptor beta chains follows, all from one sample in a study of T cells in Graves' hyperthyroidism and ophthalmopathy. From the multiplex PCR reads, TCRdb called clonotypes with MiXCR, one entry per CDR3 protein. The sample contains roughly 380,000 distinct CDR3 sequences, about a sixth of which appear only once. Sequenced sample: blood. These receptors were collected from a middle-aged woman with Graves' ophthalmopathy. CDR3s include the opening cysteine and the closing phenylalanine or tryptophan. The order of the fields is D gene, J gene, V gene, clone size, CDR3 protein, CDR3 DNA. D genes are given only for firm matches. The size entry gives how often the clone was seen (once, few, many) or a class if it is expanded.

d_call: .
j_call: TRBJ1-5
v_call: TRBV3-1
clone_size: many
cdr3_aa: CASSPRVDQPQHF
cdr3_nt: TGTGCCAGCAGCCCCAGGGTGGATCAGCCCCAGCATTTT

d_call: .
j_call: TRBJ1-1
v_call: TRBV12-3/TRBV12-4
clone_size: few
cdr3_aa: CASSFRGVLAEAFF
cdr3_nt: TGTGCCAGCAGTTTTAGGGGGGTACTGGCTGAAGCTTTCTTT

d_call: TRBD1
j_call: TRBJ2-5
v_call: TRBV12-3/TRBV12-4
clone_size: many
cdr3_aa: CASSFTGGSEETQYF
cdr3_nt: TGTGCCAGCAGTTTCACAGGGGGCTCGGAAGAGACCCAGTACTTC

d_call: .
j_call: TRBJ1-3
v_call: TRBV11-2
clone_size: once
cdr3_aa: CASSLGRLGRGNTISF
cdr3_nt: TGTGCCAGCAGCTTAGGAAGACTGGGGAGAGGAAACACCATATCTTTT

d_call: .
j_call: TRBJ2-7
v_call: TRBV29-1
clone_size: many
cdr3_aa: CSVGHQGIEQYF
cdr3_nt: TGCAGCGTCGGTCATCAGGGTATCGAGCAGTACTTC

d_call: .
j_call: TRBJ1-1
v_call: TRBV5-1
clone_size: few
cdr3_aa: CASGFGGLGARGNTEAFF
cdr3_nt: TGCGCCAGCGGCTTTGGGGGTCTTGGGGCGAGGGGGAACACTGAAGCTTTCTTT

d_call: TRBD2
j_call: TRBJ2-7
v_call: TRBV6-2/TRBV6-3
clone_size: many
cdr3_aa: CASSSGIRTSGSYEQYF
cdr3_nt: TGTGCCAGCAGCTCAGGAATTCGGACTAGCGGTTCCTACGAGCAGTACTTC

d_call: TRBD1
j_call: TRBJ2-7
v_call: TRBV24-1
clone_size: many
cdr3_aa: CATSGMRGGLLYEQYF
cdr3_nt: TGTGCCACCAGTGGAATGCGAGGGGGCCTACTGTACGAGCAGTACTTC

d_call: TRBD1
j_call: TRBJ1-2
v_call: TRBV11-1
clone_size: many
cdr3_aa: CASSASSRTGTAGYTF
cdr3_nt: TGTGCCAGCAGCGCCTCTTCCCGGACAGGGACGGCGGGCTACACCTTC

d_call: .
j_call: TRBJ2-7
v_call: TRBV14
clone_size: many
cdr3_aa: CASSPTLQQQYF
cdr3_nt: TGTGCCAGCAGCCCCACGTTACAGCAGCAGTACTTC

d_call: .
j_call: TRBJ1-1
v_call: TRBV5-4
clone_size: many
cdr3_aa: CASMRGPNTEAFF
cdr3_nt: TGTGCCAGCATGAGGGGTCCTAACACTGAAGCTTTCTTT